This entry lists 10 T cell receptor beta chains sequenced from one sample in a study of blood T cell repertoires in COVID-19. TCRdb keeps only in-frame clones here, not all; method: immunoSEQ multiplex PCR. The table shows approximately 140,000 clones, with 80% to 90% occurring only once. The sample comprised peripheral blood. The receptors derive from a man aged 18 to 29 with COVID-19, enrolled during active disease.

The chain joins TRBV2 to TRBJ2-3; D may be TRBD2 (6 bases). Trimming removed 5 bases at V and 2 bases at J, with 11 bases between. CDR3 length: 14 residues. Germline-derived CDR1 and CDR2 are SNHLY and FYNNEI. CDR3 in amino acids: CASSRDSVTDTQYF. The CDR3 coding sequence is TGTGCCAGCAGTAGGGACTCAGTCACAGATACGCAGTATTTT.

This clone was counted only a few times. V gene TRBV7-2 combines with J gene TRBJ1-2, with a tentative D call TRBD1 (6 bases). Germline loops: CDR1 SGHTA, CDR2 FQGNSA. This CDR3 is 15 amino acids long. Trimming took off 5 bases at V and 5 bases at J, with 18 bases between the two ends. CDR3 DNA sequence: TGTGCCAGCAGCCTACCGGGCAGGGGCTTATATGGCTACACCTTC. As protein: CASSLPGRGLYGYTF.

The rearrangement links TRBV11-2 to TRBJ2-1; 13 bases map to TRBD2. Germline V gene lookup returns CDR1 SGHAT and CDR2 FQNNGV. This CDR3 has 17 amino acids. J was trimmed by 1 base and V by 5 bases; bases with no gene match: 5. CDR3 nucleotides: TGTGCCAGCAGCCCAAGGACTAGCGGGAGATCCTACAATGAGCAGTTCTTC. The encoded protein is CASSPRTSGRSYNEQFF. Complete variable domain (other parts from reference TRBV11-2 and TRBJ2-1): EAGVAQSPRYKIIEKRQSVAFWCNPISGHATLYWYQQILGQGPKLLIQFQNNGVVDDSQLPKDRFSAERLKGVDSTLKIQPAKLEDSAVYLCASSPRTSGRSYNEQFFGPGTRLTVL.

V usage is TRBV2 and J usage is TRBJ2-7, with 7 bases lining up with TRBD1. With V trimmed by 8 bases and J by 5 bases, 3 bases remained unmatched. The CDR3 extends over 11 amino acids. The germline CDR1 and CDR2 sequences are SNHLY and FYNNEI. The DNA of the CDR3 is TGTGCCAGCCGGGACAGTGACGAGCAGTACTTC. The encoded protein is CASRDSDEQYF. Combining the CDR3 with reference TRBV2 and TRBJ2-7 gives the whole variable domain EPEVTQTPSHQVTQMGQEVILRCVPISNHLYFYWYRQILGQKVEFLVSFYNNEISEKSEIFDDQFSVERPDGSNFTLKIRSTKLEDSAMYFCASRDSDEQYFGPGTRLTVT.

The V and J genes are TRBV9 and TRBJ1-2; D is possibly TRBD1 (5 bases). Germline lookup yields CDR1 SGDLS and CDR2 YYNGEE. V was trimmed by 4 bases and J by 6 bases, leaving 22 bases between them. The CDR3 length is 16 residues. The CDR3 coding sequence is TGTGCCAGCAGCTCCGCCGGGGGGGGTACGTCGGATGGCTACACCTTC. Translating it yields CASSSAGGGTSDGYTF.

The chain employs TRBV5-1 and TRBJ1-6, with D possibly matching TRBD1 (5 bases). Deletions cut 0 bases from V and 5 bases from J, with 9 bases between. Per germline, CDR1 SGHRS and CDR2 YFSETQ. CDR3 length: 15 amino acids. The chain's CDR3 is CASSLEGHDNSPLHF. The CDR3 region has the DNA TGCGCCAGCAGCTTGGAAGGACATGATAATTCACCCCTCCACTTT.

Remarks on this clone: Because the CDR3 is missing its conserved closing phenylalanine or tryptophan, this is likely a read error. No DNA is shown, since the ends of the CDR3 on it are uncertain; the CDR3 is the one TCRdb lists. The CDR3 protein is CASSPTPG. This chain uses TRBV19 with TRBJ1-2. Germline CDR1 reads LNHDA; CDR2 reads SQIVND (reference sequence). The CDR3 spans 8 residues, counting both ends.

The V call is TRBV19, the J call TRBJ1-6; 8 nucleotides line up with TRBD1. CDR3 length: 15 residues. Germline V gives CDR1 LNHDA, CDR2 SQIVND (reference sequence). V was pared by 3 bases and J by 5 bases, with 3 bases of the junction left unmatched. Written as DNA, the CDR3 is TGTGCCAGTAGTATGAGGGGACAGGATAATTCACCCCTCCACTTT. It is translated as CASSMRGQDNSPLHF.

Here the CDR3 DNA reads TGCGCCAGCAGCCAAGATTGGAGACAGGGAGGAGGCTACACCTTC. This sequence encodes CASSQDWRQGGGYTF. The chain uses TRBV4-3 and TRBJ1-2, with TRBD1 matching over 7 bases. The V gene end was trimmed by 0 bases and the J gene end by 8 bases; junction bases not matched to a gene: 9. The germline V gene has CDR1 LGHNA and CDR2 YSLEER. There are 15 residues in the CDR3.

The chain combines TRBV6-5 with TRBJ2-7; 7 bases match TRBD2. This CDR3 contains 12 residues. The trim removed 5 bases at V and 5 bases at J, leaving 3 bases unmatched. The germline V gene has CDR1 MNHEY and CDR2 SVGAGI. The CDR3 protein is CASSRLADEQYF. CDR3 DNA sequence: TGTGCCAGCAGTAGGCTAGCGGACGAGCAGTACTTC.